The rows below give T cell receptor beta chains drawn from one sample of a study of blood T cell repertoires in COVID-19. TCRdb's table, derived via immunoSEQ multiplex PCR, lists solely in-frame clones and lacks some. This sample has 200,000 to 250,000 clones, with 85% to 90% found just once. Sequences were obtained from peripheral blood. The receptor set was obtained from a man aged 45-60 years with acute or convalescent COVID-19. Each CDR3 is given with its conserved first and last residue. The order of the fields is J gene, V gene, D gene, clone size, CDR3 protein, CDR3 DNA. The D gene is left open where the match is weak. Size is omitted from some rows. Given values are once, few, many or a class for expanded clones.

TRBJ1-2 TRBV5-8 . . CASSLGYNYGYTF TGTGCCAGCAGCTTGGGCTATAACTATGGCTACACCTTC
TRBJ1-2 TRBV29-1 . few CITQGGYGYTF TGCATCACACAGGGCGGGTATGGCTACACCTTC
TRBJ1-1 TRBV7-3 . once CASSLEEANTEAFF TGTGCCAGCAGCTTAGAGGAAGCGAACACTGAAGCTTTCTTT
TRBJ2-1 TRBV11-2 . . CASSVGGPFENEQFF TGTGCCAGCAGCGTCGGGGGGCCTTTTGAAAATGAGCAGTTCTTC
TRBJ2-7 TRBV18 . . CASSPRRQSSYEQYF TGTGCCAGCTCACCACGTCGACAGAGCTCCTACGAGCAGTACTTC
TRBJ2-3 TRBV5-8 . . CASTPKSTDTQYF TGTGCCAGCACCCCAAAAAGCACAGATACGCAGTATTTT
TRBJ1-3 TRBV12-5 . . CASGLPGRRHTIYF TGTGCTAGTGGTTTGCCCGGACGGAGGCACACCATATATTTT
TRBJ1-1 TRBV2 . . CASSEFRDNLAYTEAFF TGTGCCAGCAGTGAGTTTAGGGACAATCTTGCGTACACTGAAGCTTTCTTT
TRBJ2-6 TRBV5-4 TRBD2 . CASSPGGGGSGANVLTF TGTGCCAGCAGCCCTGGTGGGGGGGGCTCTGGGGCCAACGTCCTGACTTTC
TRBJ1-2 TRBV6-1 . . CASSERGNLGYTF TGTGCCAGCAGTGAAAGGGGGAATCTGGGCTACACCTTC
TRBJ1-1 TRBV6-6 . . CASRDRAMNTEAFF TGTGCCAGCAGGGACAGAGCCATGAACACTGAAGCTTTCTTT
TRBJ2-1 TRBV11-2 TRBD2 once CASSFRLARSPYNEQFF TGTGCCAGCAGCTTTAGACTAGCCCGTTCCCCCTACAATGAGCAGTTCTTC
TRBJ1-2 TRBV20-1 . . CIMGAAYGYTF TGCATAATGGGGGCAGCCTATGGCTACACCTTC
TRBJ1-5 TRBV19 . . CASSTGSGNQPQHF TGTGCCAGTAGTACCGGTTCGGGCAATCAGCCCCAGCATTTT
TRBJ1-1 TRBV9 TRBD1 . CASSLQTGVGSTEAFF TGTGCCAGCAGCCTCCAAACAGGGGTCGGGAGCACTGAAGCTTTCTTT
TRBJ1-2 TRBV24-1 . . CATQASGGGYTF TGTGCCACGCAGGCATCGGGGGGCGGCTACACCTTC
TRBJ2-7 TRBV5-1 . . CASSYGTEQYF TGCGCCAGCAGCTATGGGACAGAGCAGTACTTC
TRBJ2-2 TRBV18 TRBD1 . CASSPVGQGGTGELFF TGTGCCAGCTCACCGGTGGGACAGGGAGGCACCGGGGAGCTGTTTTTT
TRBJ1-4 TRBV5-6 . . CASSLAGEVGLPF TGTGCCAGCAGCTTGGCCGGGGAGGTTGGGTTACCTTTT
TRBJ1-1 TRBV7-9 . . CASSSQAEAFF TGTGCCAGCAGCTCCCAGGCTGAAGCTTTCTTT
TRBJ1-2 TRBV5-8 . . CASSFGRTAGGYTF TGTGCCAGCAGCTTTGGGCGCACCGCGGGTGGCTACACCTTC
TRBJ2-1 TRBV7-9 . few CASSSLATSYNEQFF TGTGCCAGCAGCTCTCTAGCGACGTCCTACAATGAGCAGTTCTTC
TRBJ1-3 TRBV5-1 TRBD1 . CASSAETGAGNTIYF TGCGCCAGCAGCGCCGAGACAGGGGCTGGAAACACCATATATTTT
TRBJ2-7 TRBV4-2 . . CASSQKGLGASYEQYF TGTGCCAGCAGCCAAAAGGGCTTAGGGGCCTCCTACGAGCAGTACTTC
TRBJ1-1 TRBV7-3 . . CASSADTGTEAFF TGTGCCAGCAGCGCCGACACAGGGACTGAAGCTTTCTTT
TRBJ1-5 TRBV2 . . CASSESYSNQPQHF TGTGCCAGCAGTGAGAGTTATAGCAATCAGCCCCAGCATTTT
TRBJ1-6 TRBV3-1/TRBV3-2 . once CASSQVGENSPLHF TGTGCCAGCAGCCAAGTTGGGGAGAATTCACCCCTCCACTTT
TRBJ2-3 TRBV6-5 TRBD2 . CASTKRGDTDTQYF TGTGCCAGCACGAAGCGGGGGGACACAGATACGCAGTATTTT
TRBJ1-5 TRBV5-4 . . CASSFRTGWYQPQHF TGTGCCAGCAGCTTTAGAACAGGGTGGTATCAGCCCCAGCATTTT
TRBJ1-1 TRBV5-4 . . CASSLGQANTEAFF TGTGCCAGCAGCTTGGGACAGGCGAACACTGAAGCTTTCTTT
TRBJ1-4 TRBV6-5 TRBD1 . CASARDRGEKLFF TGTGCCAGCGCCCGGGACAGGGGTGAAAAACTGTTTTTT
TRBJ1-2 TRBV24-1 . . CATSAAQGYGYTF TGTGCCACCAGTGCGGCCCAGGGCTATGGCTACACCTTC
TRBJ2-1 TRBV5-4 . . CASSFGGPYLGNEQFF TGTGCCAGCAGCTTTGGAGGTCCTTACCTGGGGAATGAGCAGTTCTTC
TRBJ2-1 TRBV11-3 . . CASSSQGPQEQFF TGTGCCAGCAGCTCGCAGGGGCCCCAGGAGCAGTTCTTC
TRBJ2-3 TRBV12-3/TRBV12-4 . . CASKVWEDTQYF TGTGCCAGCAAAGTTTGGGAGGATACGCAGTATTTT
TRBJ2-2 TRBV5-4 TRBD2 . CASSIQTSGGRELFF TGTGCCAGCAGCATCCAGACTAGCGGGGGGAGGGAGCTGTTTTTT
TRBJ1-1 TRBV6-5 . . CAISSGIRAGTEAFF TGTGCCATCTCTTCAGGGATACGCGCGGGAACTGAAGCTTTCTTT
TRBJ2-1 TRBV25-1 . . CASSKAGQGYNEQFF TGTGCCAGCAGCAAAGCCGGGCAGGGGTACAATGAGCAGTTCTTC
TRBJ1-1 TRBV7-3 TRBD1 once CASSLGTGDANTEAFF TGTGCCAGCAGCTTAGGGACAGGGGACGCGAACACTGAAGCTTTCTTT
TRBJ1-1 TRBV6-5 . . CASREFTGFLGAFF TGTGCCAGCAGAGAGTTTACAGGGTTCCTTGGGGCTTTCTTT
TRBJ1-5 TRBV5-1 TRBD1 few CASSGQGSNQPQHF TGCGCCAGCAGTGGACAGGGCAGCAATCAGCCCCAGCATTTT
TRBJ1-4 TRBV4-1 TRBD1 . CASSQAAERGGRNEKLFF TGCGCCAGCAGCCAAGCCGCAGAGAGAGGGGGCCGTAATGAAAAACTGTTTTTT
TRBJ1-1 TRBV19 . . CASKEGWNTEAFF TGTGCCAGTAAGGAGGGGTGGAACACTGAAGCTTTCTTT
TRBJ1-5 TRBV5-8 . . CASRRGLSNQPQHF TGTGCCAGCAGGCGGGGTCTTAGCAATCAGCCCCAGCATTTT
TRBJ1-4 TRBV7-6 TRBD1 . CASSAGQGATTNEKLFF TGTGCCAGCAGCGCCGGACAGGGGGCGACAACTAATGAAAAACTGTTTTTT
TRBJ2-2 TRBV6-4 TRBD2 . CASSDLLAGGKRELFF TGTGCCAGCAGTGACTTACTAGCGGGGGGGAAGAGGGAGCTGTTTTTT
TRBJ1-5 TRBV19 TRBD1 . CASSAQQGDGQPQHF TGTGCCAGTAGTGCCCAGCAGGGGGACGGTCAGCCCCAGCATTTT
TRBJ1-1 TRBV18 . . CASSPRGEGTEAFF TGTGCCAGCTCACCACGGGGGGAAGGGACTGAAGCTTTCTTT
TRBJ1-1 TRBV10-3 TRBD1 . CAISSQGPNTEAFF TGTGCCATCAGCTCACAGGGGCCGAACACTGAAGCTTTCTTT
TRBJ2-3 TRBV18 . . CASSPSRGPDTQYF TGTGCCAGCTCACCTTCTAGGGGCCCAGATACGCAGTATTTT
TRBJ2-3 TRBV5-1 . . CASSLNGFTDTQYF TGCGCCAGCAGCTTGAACGGTTTCACAGATACGCAGTATTTT
TRBJ1-3 TRBV30 . . CAWRGAGTGNTIYF TGTGCCTGGAGAGGGGCGGGAACTGGAAACACCATATATTTT
TRBJ1-5 TRBV10-2 TRBD1 once CASSSGQGAYQPQHF TGCGCCAGCAGTTCGGGACAGGGTGCCTATCAGCCCCAGCATTTT